The 11 T cell receptor beta chains listed next were all sequenced from one sample in a study of ipilimumab plus nivolumab after autologous stem cell transplantation. Here immunoSEQ multiplex PCR was the method, and the copy in TCRdb shows in-frame clones only, minus some. The table records 15,000 to 20,000 clones, about 80% of them present only once. The sample in question was PBMCs, obtained in a trial of ipilimumab plus nivolumab as post-transplant consolidation. All receptors come from a male donor with diffuse large B-cell lymphoma.

Turning to this clone: In the same sample, other DNA sequences code for this CDR3. The chain links TRBV9 to TRBJ2-1, with 8 bases aligning to TRBD2. There are 15 residues in the CDR3. Germline CDR1 SGDLS, CDR2 YYNGEE. V shed 0 bases, J shed 4 bases, and the junction held 3 bases outside the gene matches. The CDR3 spells CASSVGPGGYNEQFF. CDR3 DNA: TGTGCCAGCAGCGTAGGGCCGGGGGGGTACAATGAGCAGTTCTTC.

The V and J genes are TRBV5-1 and TRBJ1-2; weak D call: TRBD1 (6 bases). Germline V CDR1 and CDR2: SGHRS, YFSETQ. This CDR3 contains 13 residues. V was clipped by 4 bases and J by 10 bases, with 17 bases between them. CDR3 DNA: TGCGCCAGCAGCGATCAGACAGAGGGGGTCTACACCTTC. Translating it yields CASSDQTEGVYTF.

The chain combines TRBV5-4 with TRBJ1-2, with D hard to call. The CDR3 consists of 14 residues. Per germline, CDR1 SGHNT and CDR2 YYREEE (reference sequence). V gave up 2 bases and J gave up 5 bases, with 13 bases separating them. CDR3 in amino acids: CASSFGREEYGYTF. The CDR3, as DNA: TGTGCCAGCAGCTTCGGACGGGAGGAGTATGGCTACACCTTC.

This rearrangement joins TRBV29-1 to TRBJ2-3; the D is unclear. The length of the CDR3 is 11 residues. V was cut by 5 bases and J by 3 bases, with 6 bases left in between. The germline CDR1 and CDR2 sequences are SQVTM and ANQGSEA. CDR3 bases: TGCAGCGTTTTGTTGACAGATACGCAGTATTTT. Amino acid sequence: CSVLLTDTQYF.

This sequence joins TRBV4-3 and TRBJ1-2; 10 nucleotides match TRBD1. V shed 0 bases, J shed 5 bases, and the junction held 9 bases outside the gene matches. The CDR3 runs to 17 residues. CDR1 and CDR2 (germline): LGHNA, YSLEER. The CDR3 coding sequence is TGCGCCAGCAGCCAAGAACTGAGACAGGGGGCTGAGTATGGCTACACCTTC. Amino acid sequence: CASSQELRQGAEYGYTF.

The chain is built from TRBV27 and TRBJ2-1, with 10 bases that match TRBD2. The germline gives CDR1 MNHEY, CDR2 SMNVEV (reference sequence). With V trimmed by 5 bases and J by 0 bases, 7 bases remained unmatched. The CDR3 length is 17 residues. The chain's CDR3 is CASSILAGDLSYNEQFF. CDR3 DNA sequence: TGTGCCAGCAGTATTCTAGCGGGGGACCTCTCCTACAATGAGCAGTTCTTC.

This rearrangement joins TRBV4-3 to TRBJ2-3; TRBD1 aligns across 10 bases. This CDR3 has 14 amino acids. Trimming took 8 bases from V and 4 from J; bases not matched to a gene: 6. The germline gives CDR1 LGHNA, CDR2 YSLEER. For the CDR3, the DNA is TGCGCCAGCGGGGACAGGGGAGTTGCAGATACGCAGTATTTT. Encoded protein: CASGDRGVADTQYF.

The chain links TRBV6-1 to TRBJ2-7; no clear D gene. Trimming took 5 bases from V and 6 from J, leaving 11 bases between them. Germline V CDR1 and CDR2: MNHNS, SASEGT. The CDR3 sequence is 12 residues long. The CDR3 sequence: CASSYRFGEQYF. The CDR3 DNA is TGTGCCAGCAGTTATCGATTTGGCGAGCAGTACTTC.

The rearrangement uses TRBV7-8 and TRBJ1-2, with 7 bases identical to TRBD1. V shed 5 bases and J 1 base; nucleotides not matched to a gene: 4. This CDR3 comprises 14 residues. CDR1 and CDR2 from the germline V gene are SGHVS and FQNEAQ. The CDR3 nucleotides are TGTGCCAGCAGCCCAAGACAGGGTAACTATGGCTACACCTTC. Protein: CASSPRQGNYGYTF.

This clone has only a few counts. The V gene is TRBV14, the J gene TRBJ2-5, with D perhaps matching TRBD1 or TRBD2 (5 bases each). V lost 1 base and J lost 5, with 14 bases in between. The CDR3 contains 15 residues. From germline, CDR1 is SGHDN and CDR2 FVKESK. The CDR3 coding sequence is TGTGCCAGCAGCCAAGGGTGGGGGACGAGGGAGACCCAGTACTTC. This encodes CASSQGWGTRETQYF.

The J gene is TRBJ1-4, the V gene TRBV10-3; D not resolved. Per the germline V gene, CDR1 is ENHRY and CDR2 is SYGVKD. Between the trimmed V and J ends, which lost 6 bases and 8 bases, there was a span of 22 bases. The CDR3 is made up of 16 amino acids. CDR3: CAISPHQIKGEEKLFF. CDR3 nucleotides: TGTGCCATCAGCCCACACCAGATCAAGGGAGAGGAAAAACTGTTTTTT.